The clone carrying this T cell receptor beta chain was counted at least ten times. Its specificity is not known. This specimen comes from a study of T cell repertoires in cytomegalovirus infection. As for the study in general: Both CMV infection and a matching HLA type were indicated by public TCR beta signatures. General study points: Summed frequency of public TCR beta families distinguished CMV carriers with the relevant HLA. In two of eight donors, the top clonotype was HLA-C-restricted CMV-specific.

Using its own MiXCR run on the reads, TCRdb lists one record per CDR3 protein. The sample yields just under 300,000 distinct CDR3 sequences, 9.6% seen once. Germline loops: CDR1 PRHDT, CDR2 FYEKMQ (reference sequence). Deletions cut 1 base from V and 0 bases from J, with 17 bases between. The CDR3 loop spans 18 amino acids. The sequenced material came from PBMCs. V usage is TRBV13 and J usage is TRBJ2-3; either TRBD1 or TRBD2 may supply D (5 bases each). This TCR was recovered from a human donor in good health (CMV status not recorded). Some clones in this sample may be carry-over from other donors' samples. The CDR3 loop is CASSLATFREFSTDTQYF. The CDR3 DNA sequence: TGTGCCAGCAGCTTAGCGACCTTCAGGGAGTTTAGCACAGATACGCAGTATTTT.